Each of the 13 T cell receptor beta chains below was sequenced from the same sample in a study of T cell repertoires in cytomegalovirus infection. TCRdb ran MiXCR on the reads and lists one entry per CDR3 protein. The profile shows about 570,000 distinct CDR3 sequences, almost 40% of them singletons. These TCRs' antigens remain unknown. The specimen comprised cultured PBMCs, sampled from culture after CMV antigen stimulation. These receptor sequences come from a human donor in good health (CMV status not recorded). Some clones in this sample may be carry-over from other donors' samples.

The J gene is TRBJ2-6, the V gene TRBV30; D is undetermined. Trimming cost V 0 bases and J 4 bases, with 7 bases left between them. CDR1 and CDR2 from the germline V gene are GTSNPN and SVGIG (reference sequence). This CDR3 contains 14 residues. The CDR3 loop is CAWSVLAGANVLTF. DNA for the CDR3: TGTGCCTGGAGTGTATTGGCCGGGGCCAACGTCCTGACTTTC.

The CDR3 DNA sequence: TGTGCCAGCAGTTACTCGATTACCCGCAATCAGCCCCAGCATTTT. This encodes CASSYSITRNQPQHF. The V call is TRBV6-5, the J call TRBJ1-5, with no clear D. V was clipped by 0 bases and J by 2 bases, with 8 bases between them. The CDR3 consists of 15 residues. Germline lookup yields CDR1 MNHEY and CDR2 SVGAGI.

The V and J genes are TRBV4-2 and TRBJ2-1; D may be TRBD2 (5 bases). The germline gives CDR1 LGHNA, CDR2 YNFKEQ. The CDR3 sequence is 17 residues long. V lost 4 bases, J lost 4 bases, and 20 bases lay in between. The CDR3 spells CASSPRAGPSFYNEQFF. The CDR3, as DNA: TGTGCCAGCAGCCCACGGGCGGGCCCTTCTTTTTACAATGAGCAGTTCTTC.

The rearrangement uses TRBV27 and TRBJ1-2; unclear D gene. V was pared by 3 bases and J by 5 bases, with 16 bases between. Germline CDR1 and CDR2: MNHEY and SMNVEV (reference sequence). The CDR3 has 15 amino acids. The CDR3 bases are TGTGCCAGCAGTTTCGAAGGCCAGGATGTTTATGGCTACACCTTC. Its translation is CASSFEGQDVYGYTF.

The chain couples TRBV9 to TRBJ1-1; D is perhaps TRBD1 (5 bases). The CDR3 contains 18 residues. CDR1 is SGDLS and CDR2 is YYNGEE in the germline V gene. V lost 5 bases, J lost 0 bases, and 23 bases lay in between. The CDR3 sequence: CASRPRWGRNWMNTEAFF. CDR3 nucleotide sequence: TGTGCCAGCAGACCGCGGTGGGGCCGTAATTGGATGAACACTGAAGCTTTCTTT.

The CDR3 DNA is TGTGCCACCAGTGACACCGGGCGCTACAATGAGCAGTTCTTC. Translating gives CATSDTGRYNEQFF. The chain uses TRBV24-1 and TRBJ2-1; D gene ambiguous. Germline assignment: CDR1 KGHDR and CDR2 SFDVKD. With 4 bases removed from V and 3 bases from J, the gap between germline ends came to 9 bases. The length of the CDR3 is 14 residues.

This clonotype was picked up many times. CDR3: CASSLGGAGLSGGETQYF. In DNA form, the CDR3 reads TGTGCCAGCAGCTTAGGGGGGGCGGGACTTAGCGGAGGGGAGACCCAGTACTTC. The rearrangement links TRBV7-2 to TRBJ2-5; D assignment may be TRBD1 or TRBD2 (6 bases each). V lost 1 base, J lost 5 bases, and 23 bases lay in between. Germline CDR1 is SGHTA and CDR2 is FQGNSA. This CDR3 is built from 18 residues.

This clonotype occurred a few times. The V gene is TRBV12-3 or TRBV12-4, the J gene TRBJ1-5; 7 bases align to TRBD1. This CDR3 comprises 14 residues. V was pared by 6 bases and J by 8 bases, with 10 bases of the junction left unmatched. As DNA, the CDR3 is TGTGCCAGCAGGGGAAACAGGGGTCTGGAGCCCCAGCATTTT. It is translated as CASRGNRGLEPQHF.

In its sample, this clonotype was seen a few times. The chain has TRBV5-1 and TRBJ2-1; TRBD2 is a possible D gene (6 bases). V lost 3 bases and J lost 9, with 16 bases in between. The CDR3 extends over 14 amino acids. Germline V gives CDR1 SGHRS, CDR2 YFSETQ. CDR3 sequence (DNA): TGCGCCAGCAGCTGGCTAGCGTCCGACAGTGAGCAGTTCTTC. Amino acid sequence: CASSWLASDSEQFF.

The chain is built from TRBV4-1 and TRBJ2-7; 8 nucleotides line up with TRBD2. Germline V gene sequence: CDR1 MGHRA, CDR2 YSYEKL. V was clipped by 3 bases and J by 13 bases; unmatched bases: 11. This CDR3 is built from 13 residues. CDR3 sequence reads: CASSQETSGGIYF. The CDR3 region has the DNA TGCGCCAGCAGCCAGGAAACCTCGGGGGGGATTTACTTC.

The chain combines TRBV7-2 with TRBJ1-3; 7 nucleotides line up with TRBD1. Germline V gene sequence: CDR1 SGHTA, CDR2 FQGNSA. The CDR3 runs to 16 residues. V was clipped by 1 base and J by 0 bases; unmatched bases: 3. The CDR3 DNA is TGTGCCAGCAGCTTAGTGGGGACAGCCTCTGGAAACACCATATATTTT. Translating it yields CASSLVGTASGNTIYF.

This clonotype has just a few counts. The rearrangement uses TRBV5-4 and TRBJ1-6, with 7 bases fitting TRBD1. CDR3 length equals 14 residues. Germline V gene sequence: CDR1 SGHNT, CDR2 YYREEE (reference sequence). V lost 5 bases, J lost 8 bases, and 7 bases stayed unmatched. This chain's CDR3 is CASRTGQEHSPLHF. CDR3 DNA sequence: TGTGCCAGCAGGACAGGACAGGAGCATTCACCCCTCCACTTT.

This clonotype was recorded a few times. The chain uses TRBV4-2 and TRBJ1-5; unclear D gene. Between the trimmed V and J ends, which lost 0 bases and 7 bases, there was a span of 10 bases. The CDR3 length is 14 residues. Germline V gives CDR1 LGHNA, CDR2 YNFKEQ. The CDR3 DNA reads TGTGCCAGCAGCCAAGAGGCACCAGCCCAGCCCCAGCATTTT. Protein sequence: CASSQEAPAQPQHF.